The 21 T cell receptor beta chains presented below share a single source sample, sequenced in a study of T-cell reconstitution after alpha-beta-depleted transplantation in children. The authors prepared the TCRbeta library with unique molecular identifiers. A single record per CDR3 protein comes from TCRdb applying MiXCR to the PCR reads. Of 450,000 to 600,000 distinct CDR3 sequences listed, 10% to 15% were seen once; the top ten hold roughly 2.3%. The sample here was PBMCs, mostly from graft donor cells, taken 360 days after TCRalphabeta/CD19-depleted stem cell transplant. These receptors all stem from a male patient aged 10-17 years who had a stem cell transplant for acute myeloid leukemia, so the T cells may come from the graft donor.

The chain recombines TRBV4-3 with TRBJ2-1; no firm D call. The CDR3 extends over 15 amino acids. Trimming removed 1 base from V and 0 bases from J, with 7 bases in between. Germline V gene sequence: CDR1 LGHNA, CDR2 YSLEER. The CDR3 sequence: CASSQVIASYNEQFF. Here the CDR3 DNA reads TGCGCCAGCAGCCAAGTAATAGCCTCCTACAATGAGCAGTTCTTC.

CDR3 amino acids: CASSLQVRQTQETQYF. Here the CDR3 DNA reads TGTGCCAGCAGCTTACAGGTCCGACAGACCCAAGAGACCCAGTACTTC. V is TRBV7-8 and J is TRBJ2-5; D is perhaps TRBD1 (5 bases). Trimming removed 2 bases at V and 1 base at J, with 14 bases between. The germline V gene encodes CDR1 SGHVS and CDR2 FQNEAQ. The CDR3 consists of 16 residues. Based on the CDR3 plus reference TRBV7-8 and TRBJ2-5, the full variable domain is GAGVSQSPRYKVAKRGQDVALRCDPISGHVSLFWYQQALGQGPEFLTYFQNEAQLDKSGLPSDRFFAERPEGSVSTLKIQRTQQEDSAVYLCASSLQVRQTQETQYFGPGTRLLVL.

CDR3 amino acids: CASSRGLAGGPQDTQYF. For the CDR3, the DNA is TGTGCCAGCAGTCGGGGACTAGCGGGAGGGCCTCAAGATACGCAGTATTTT. The gene calls are TRBV28 and TRBJ2-3, with 16 bases fitting TRBD2. This CDR3 region has 17 residues. The V segment lost 5 bases and the J segment 5 bases; nucleotides outside the gene matches: 7. Germline V gene data show CDR1 as MDHEN and CDR2 as SYDVKM.

This clonotype was recorded many times. V usage is TRBV12-3 or TRBV12-4 and J usage is TRBJ2-5; D may be TRBD2 (5 bases). Between the trimmed V and J ends, which lost 7 bases and 3 bases, there was a span of 15 bases. The CDR3 covers 14 residues. The CDR3 region has the DNA TGTGCCAGCACCACGGGGTTACCCGAAGAGACCCAGTACTTC. It specifies CASTTGLPEETQYF.

The chain has TRBV14 and TRBJ1-2, with 9 bases that match TRBD1. Trimming at V came to 1 base and at J to 6 bases, leaving 3 bases not matched to a gene. Per the germline V gene, CDR1 is SGHDN and CDR2 is FVKESK. The CDR3 extends over 14 amino acids. The CDR3 here is CASSQVRTGDGYTF. CDR3 nucleotide sequence: TGTGCCAGCAGCCAAGTCCGGACAGGGGATGGCTACACCTTC.

This clonotype has only a few counts. The V gene is TRBV6-2 or TRBV6-3, the J gene TRBJ1-1; 8 bases map to TRBD1. Germline loops: CDR1 MNHEY, CDR2 SVGEGT. The CDR3 totals 15 residues. After removal of 2 bases from V and 1 base from J, the junction contained 3 bases not matched to a gene. Written as DNA, the CDR3 is TGTGCCAGCAGTTACCTCAGGGGGCGGAACACTGAAGCTTTCTTT. Its protein is CASSYLRGRNTEAFF.

This clonotype came up many times. The V gene is TRBV6-1, the J gene TRBJ2-2, with 11 bases that match TRBD2. Germline V gene data show CDR1 as MNHNS and CDR2 as SASEGT. With V trimmed by 5 bases and J by 5 bases, 7 bases remained unmatched. The CDR3 consists of 16 residues. CDR3 in DNA: TGTGCCAGCAGTAGGTCCGGACTAGCGGGTACCGGGGAGCTGTTTTTT. The encoded protein is CASSRSGLAGTGELFF.

This clonotype has only one observation. The CDR3 end shows no conserved phenylalanine or tryptophan, and so a read error is likely. The rearrangement links TRBV5-5 to TRBJ2-1; D not resolved. CDR3 length: 15 residues. Deletions cut 1 base from V and 8 bases from J, with 16 bases between. The germline V gene encodes CDR1 SGHKS and CDR2 YYEKEE (reference sequence). The CDR3 is CASSLILAPLHEQFI. DNA for the CDR3: TGTGCCAGCAGCTTGATCTTAGCCCCTCTTCATGAGCAGTTCATC.

This clonotype has a handful of counts. This chain joins TRBV4-3 and TRBJ2-7; D is possibly TRBD1 (6 bases). The CDR3 spans 13 residues. V was clipped by 4 bases and J by 3 bases, with 10 bases between them. The germline gives CDR1 LGHNA, CDR2 YSLEER. The CDR3 coding sequence is TGCGCCAGCAGCCGGGGGCTTTTCTACGAGCAGTACTTC. Translating gives CASSRGLFYEQYF.

This clonotype was detected many times. The chain employs TRBV29-1 and TRBJ2-1, with D tentatively TRBD1 (6 bases). Germline V gives CDR1 SQVTM, CDR2 ANQGSEA. Trimming took off 6 bases at V and 2 bases at J, with 14 bases between the two ends. The CDR3 has 14 residues. CDR3 sequence reads: CSVTDRLTYNEQFF. The CDR3 DNA sequence: TGCAGCGTGACCGACAGGCTTACCTACAATGAGCAGTTCTTC.

This clonotype came up once. The chain has TRBV24-1 and TRBJ2-1; a possible D gene is TRBD2 (6 bases). V was cut by 6 bases and J by 0 bases, with 11 bases left in between. The germline CDR1 and CDR2 sequences are KGHDR and SFDVKD. The CDR3 has 15 residues. DNA of the CDR3: TGTGCCACCAGTTTAGCGGCCCGCTCCTACAATGAGCAGTTCTTC. Its translation: CATSLAARSYNEQFF.

This rearrangement joins TRBV18 to TRBJ2-1, with D perhaps TRBD1 (5 bases). V lost 2 bases and J lost 0, with 11 bases in between. CDR1 and CDR2 from the germline V gene are KGHSH and LQKENI. CDR3 size: 16 residues. In DNA form, the CDR3 reads TGTGCCAGCTCACCAGGGGCGGCAAGCTCCTACAATGAGCAGTTCTTC. Residues: CASSPGAASSYNEQFF.

CDR3 DNA: TGTGCCAGCAGTCCGGGACAGGGGTTCTCCGGGGAGCTGTTTTTT. The encoded protein is CASSPGQGFSGELFF. The rearrangement uses TRBV12-3 or TRBV12-4 and TRBJ2-2; 10 nucleotides line up with TRBD1. This CDR3 is built from 15 residues. V was clipped by 5 bases and J by 6 bases; unmatched bases: 6.

Many counts were recorded for this clonotype. This chain joins TRBV7-2 and TRBJ2-1; D is unclear. The germline V gene has CDR1 SGHTA and CDR2 FQGNSA. The ends were cut back, 5 bases at V and 5 bases at J, with 1 base in the middle. The CDR3 loop spans 10 amino acids. The DNA of the CDR3 is TGTGCCAGCAGCCACAATGAGCAGTTCTTC. As protein: CASSHNEQFF.

There are many counts of this clonotype. The genes are TRBV6-2 or TRBV6-3 and TRBJ2-3, with 9 bases identical to TRBD1. The CDR3 extends over 15 amino acids. Germline trimming cut 4 bases from V and 4 bases from J; bases unmatched to any gene: 6. CDR1 MNHEY and CDR2 SVGEGT come from the germline V gene. CDR3 DNA: TGTGCCAGCAGTTCTCGGGACAGGGCAGCAGATACGCAGTATTTT. Encoded protein: CASSSRDRAADTQYF.

This clonotype was counted at least ten times. This rearrangement joins TRBV25-1 to TRBJ2-1; D tentatively reads TRBD1 or TRBD2 (5 bases each). V lost 2 bases to trimming and J lost 7 bases, with 21 bases between them. The germline V gene encodes CDR1 MGHDK and CDR2 SYGVNS. The CDR3 runs to 17 residues. CDR3 sequence: CASSERLGLAVGNEQFF. CDR3 in DNA: TGTGCCAGCAGTGAAAGGTTGGGGCTAGCCGTTGGGAATGAGCAGTTCTTC.

This clonotype was observed a few times. The CDR3 coding sequence is TGCGCCAGCAGCTTGCTGAGGGACTACGAGCAGTACTTC. It encodes CASSLLRDYEQYF. The J gene is TRBJ2-7, the V gene TRBV5-1; D possibly corresponds to TRBD2 (5 bases). The CDR3 is 13 amino acids. The V and J ends lost 1 base and 3 bases respectively, with 8 bases between them. The germline V gene has CDR1 SGHRS and CDR2 YFSETQ.

The CDR3 sequence: CASSPRKEKPGELFF. The CDR3 DNA reads TGTGCCAGCAGCCCGCGGAAGGAAAAGCCCGGGGAGCTGTTTTTT. The chain joins TRBV7-8 to TRBJ2-2, with D unresolved. V lost 5 bases and J 6 bases, leaving 16 bases between the germline ends. The length of the CDR3 is 15 residues. Germline V gene data show CDR1 as SGHVS and CDR2 as FQNEAQ.

This clonotype was recorded a few times. J is TRBJ2-1 and V is TRBV28; 7 nucleotides match TRBD2. V gave up 3 bases and J gave up 3 bases; unmatched junction bases: 5. Germline V CDR1 and CDR2: MDHEN, SYDVKM. The CDR3 has 15 residues. CDR3 region: CASSLFREGYNEQFF. CDR3 sequence (DNA): TGTGCCAGCAGTTTGTTTAGGGAGGGCTACAATGAGCAGTTCTTC.

This clonotype was detected only a few times. CDR3 loop: CASSLAGQGVGSYEQYF. The CDR3 DNA reads as TGTGCCAGCAGTTTAGCGGGACAGGGCGTGGGCTCCTACGAGCAGTACTTC. This rearrangement joins TRBV12-3 or TRBV12-4 to TRBJ2-7; 9 nucleotides match TRBD1. V was clipped by 0 bases and J by 0 bases; unmatched bases: 6. CDR3 size: 17 residues.

This clonotype was counted a few times. J is TRBJ2-7 and V is TRBV10-2; a weak D match, TRBD2 (5 bases). Between the trimmed V and J ends, which lost 4 bases and 7 bases, there was a span of 20 bases. The CDR3 is 15 residues long. CDR1 is WSHSY, CDR2 SAAADI, per germline. CDR3 protein: CASSGNGIGSGEQYF. The CDR3 DNA reads as TGCGCCAGCAGTGGCAACGGGATAGGATCTGGAGAGCAGTACTTC.